The next 16 T cell receptor beta chains were all read from a single sample in a study of T cell changes during pregnancy in multiple sclerosis. Profiling relied on immunoSEQ multiplex PCR, and the TCRdb table lists in-frame clones only, not all of them. The sample includes 40,000 to 55,000 clones, about 89% seen only once; the top ten take roughly 0.58%. This specimen consisted of CD4+ T cells from peripheral blood mononuclear cells, obtained in the first trimester of pregnancy. These receptors were collected from a female donor with multiple sclerosis, enrolled in a pregnancy study.

This clone was recorded only once. The rearrangement uses TRBV5-1 and TRBJ2-5, with 7 bases fitting TRBD1. The CDR3 loop spans 18 amino acids. Germline-derived CDR1 and CDR2 are SGHRS and YFSETQ. Trimming at V came to 0 bases and at J to 0 bases, leaving 11 bases not matched to a gene. DNA for the CDR3: TGCGCCAGCAGCTTGGGCTCTCCGGGACAGCGCAACCAAGAGACCCAGTACTTC. It is translated as CASSLGSPGQRNQETQYF.

This chain links TRBV27 with TRBJ2-3, with D possibly TRBD1 on 5 matching bases. The germline gives CDR1 MNHEY, CDR2 SMNVEV (reference sequence). This CDR3 has 14 residues. V lost 6 bases and J 2 bases, leaving 12 bases between the germline ends. CDR3 residues: CASRRQIPTDTQYF. The CDR3 DNA is TGTGCCAGCAGAAGACAGATCCCCACAGATACGCAGTATTTT.

V is TRBV7-9 and J is TRBJ2-2; D may be TRBD2 (5 bases). The germline V and J ends were trimmed by 0 bases and 4 bases, with 15 bases remaining between them. CDR3 length: 17 amino acids. Germline CDR1 is SEHNR and CDR2 is FQNEAQ (reference sequence). CDR3 loop: CASSLALRTGTTGELFF. The DNA for the CDR3 is TGTGCCAGCAGCTTAGCCCTTAGGACGGGAACCACCGGGGAGCTGTTTTTT.

The chain is built from TRBV19 and TRBJ1-5; the D gene is possibly TRBD1 (5 bases). The V end was cut by 6 bases, the J end by 3 bases, with 12 bases between. Germline CDR1 LNHDA, CDR2 SQIVND (reference sequence). This CDR3 contains 14 residues. CDR3 bases: TGTGCCAGTAGATTCAGGGAGGTCAATCAGCCCCAGCATTTT. Translated, it gives CASRFREVNQPQHF.

The count of this clone is one. The chain couples TRBV11-2 to TRBJ2-7; D possibly corresponds to TRBD2 (6 bases). With 0 bases removed from V and 0 bases from J, the gap between germline ends came to 9 bases. CDR3 length: 15 amino acids. Germline V lookup: CDR1 SGHAT, CDR2 FQNNGV. The chain's CDR3 is CASSLEWEASYEQYF. The CDR3 DNA reads TGTGCCAGCAGCTTAGAGTGGGAGGCCTCCTACGAGCAGTACTTC.

V is TRBV28 and J is TRBJ1-2, with D hard to call. CDR1 and CDR2 (germline): MDHEN, SYDVKM. The germline V and J ends were trimmed by 7 bases and 7 bases, with 16 bases remaining between them. CDR3 length: 13 amino acids. The CDR3 nucleotides read TGTGCCAGCACCAAAAACCCGACACTTGGCTACACCTTC. Translating it yields CASTKNPTLGYTF.

The V and J genes are TRBV19 and TRBJ1-1; D is uncertain. V lost 7 bases and J lost 3, with 18 bases in between. The CDR3 is made up of 15 amino acids. Germline CDR1 is LNHDA and CDR2 is SQIVND (reference sequence). CDR3 nucleotide sequence: TGTGCCAGTAACGGACCCCTCGGGAGGGACACTGAAGCTTTCTTT. It is translated as CASNGPLGRDTEAFF.

The chain uses TRBV6-1 and TRBJ2-5; 8 nucleotides align to TRBD1. The CDR3 loop spans 14 amino acids. Germline assignment: CDR1 MNHNS and CDR2 SASEGT. Germline trimming cut 5 bases from V and 4 bases from J; bases unmatched to any gene: 6. The CDR3 DNA follows: TGTGCCAGCAGTCGAGACAGGGGAGCAGAGACCCAGTACTTC. It specifies CASSRDRGAETQYF.

The chain couples TRBV19 to TRBJ1-3; 7 bases match TRBD1. Germline lookup yields CDR1 LNHDA and CDR2 SQIVND (reference sequence). J was trimmed by 0 bases and V by 4 bases; bases with no gene match: 12. This CDR3 comprises 18 residues. The CDR3 loop is CASSTRIQGLVSGNTIYF. In DNA form, the CDR3 reads TGTGCCAGTAGTACCCGAATACAGGGGCTCGTCTCTGGAAACACCATATATTTT.

This sequence joins TRBV18 and TRBJ2-7; the match to TRBD2 covers 12 bases. Germline V gene sequence: CDR1 KGHSH, CDR2 LQKENI. The CDR3 loop spans 15 amino acids. J lost 1 base, V lost 3 bases, and 1 base had no gene match. The CDR3 region has the DNA TGTGCCAGCTCACCCACTAGCGGGAGGTCCTACGAGCAGTACTTC. This gives the protein CASSPTSGRSYEQYF.

Here the CDR3 DNA reads TGTGCCACCTTCAATAGCGGCTCCTACGAGCAGTACTTC. It translates to CATFNSGSYEQYF. The chain employs TRBV6-1 and TRBJ2-7, with D tentatively TRBD2 (6 bases). Germline V gives CDR1 MNHNS, CDR2 SASEGT. This CDR3 spans 13 amino acids. The V end lost 10 bases, the J end lost 0 bases, and 13 bases lay between the germline ends.

The rearrangement links TRBV5-4 to TRBJ2-5, with 8 bases lining up with TRBD2. The germline V gene encodes CDR1 SGHNT and CDR2 YYREEE (reference sequence). CDR3 length equals 14 residues. V shed 2 bases, J shed 3 bases, and the junction held 3 bases outside the gene matches. The CDR3 region has the DNA TGTGCCAGCAGCTTTTCGGGGGGGAAAGAGACCCAGTACTTC. Its protein is CASSFSGGKETQYF.

This clone came up once. The chain recombines TRBV7-2 with TRBJ2-4, with 8 bases aligning to TRBD2. This CDR3 contains 16 residues. The junction had 6 bases not matched to a gene; V was cut back by 0 bases and J by 5 bases. Germline V gene lookup returns CDR1 SGHTA and CDR2 FQGNSA. The CDR3 loop reads CASSLAMGTRQNIQYF. The CDR3 coding sequence is TGTGCCAGCAGCTTAGCGATGGGGACTAGACAAAACATTCAGTACTTC. Combining the CDR3 with reference TRBV7-2 and TRBJ2-4 gives the whole variable domain GAGVSQSPSNKVTEKGKDVELRCDPISGHTALYWYRQSLGQGLEFLIYFQGNSAPDKSGLPSDRFSAERTGGSVSTLTIQRTQQEDSAVYLCASSLAMGTRQNIQYFGAGTRLSVL.

The V call is TRBV28, the J call TRBJ2-1; 11 nucleotides line up with TRBD2. The CDR3 has 16 amino acids. In germline, CDR1 is MDHEN, CDR2 SYDVKM. After removal of 6 bases from V and 2 bases from J, the junction contained 6 bases not matched to a gene. Here the CDR3 DNA reads TGTGCCAGCAGCCTAGCGGGAGGATCTACCTACAATGAGCAGTTCTTC. Translating gives CASSLAGGSTYNEQFF. Full variable domain (remainder filled in from reference TRBV28 and TRBJ2-1): DVKVTQSSRYLVKRTGEKVFLECVQDMDHENMFWYRQDPGLGLRLIYFSYDVKMKEKGDIPEGYSVSREKKERFSLILESASTNQTSMYLCASSLAGGSTYNEQFFGPGTRLTVL.

The chain couples TRBV18 to TRBJ2-7; possibly TRBD2 for D (5 bases). The V gene's germline CDR1 is KGHSH and CDR2 LQKENI. The CDR3 covers 13 residues. V lost 3 bases, J lost 3 bases, and 9 bases lay in between. The CDR3 here is CASSPEAIYEQYF. In DNA, the CDR3 is TGTGCCAGCTCACCGGAGGCTATCTACGAGCAGTACTTC. Using reference TRBV18 and TRBJ2-7 for the parts outside the CDR3, the full variable domain is NAGVMQNPRHLVRRRGQEARLRCSPMKGHSHVYWYRQLPEEGLKFMVYLQKENIIDESGMPKERFSAEFPKEGPSILRIQQVVRGDSAAYFCASSPEAIYEQYFGPGTRLTVT.

In DNA, the CDR3 is TGTGCCAGCAGCCGACTAGCGGCCTCCAAGGATGAGCAGTTCTTC. It codes for CASSRLAASKDEQFF. The chain employs TRBV2 and TRBJ2-1; 9 positions match TRBD2. V shed 6 bases, J shed 8 bases, and the junction held 11 bases outside the gene matches. CDR1 and CDR2 (germline): SNHLY, FYNNEI. The CDR3 extends over 15 amino acids.